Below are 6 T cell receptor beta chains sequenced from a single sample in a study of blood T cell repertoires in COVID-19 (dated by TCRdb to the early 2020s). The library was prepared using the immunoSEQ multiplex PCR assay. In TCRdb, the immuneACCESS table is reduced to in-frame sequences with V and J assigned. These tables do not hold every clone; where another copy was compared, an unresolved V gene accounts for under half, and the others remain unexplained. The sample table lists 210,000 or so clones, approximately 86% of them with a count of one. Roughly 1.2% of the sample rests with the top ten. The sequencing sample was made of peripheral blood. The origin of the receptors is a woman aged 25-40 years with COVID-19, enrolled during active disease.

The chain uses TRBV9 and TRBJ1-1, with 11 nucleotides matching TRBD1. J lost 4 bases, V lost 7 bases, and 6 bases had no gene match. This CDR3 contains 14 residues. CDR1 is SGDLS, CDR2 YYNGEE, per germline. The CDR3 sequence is CASRGQGASTEAFF. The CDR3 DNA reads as TGTGCCAGCCGTGGACAGGGGGCTAGCACTGAAGCTTTCTTT.

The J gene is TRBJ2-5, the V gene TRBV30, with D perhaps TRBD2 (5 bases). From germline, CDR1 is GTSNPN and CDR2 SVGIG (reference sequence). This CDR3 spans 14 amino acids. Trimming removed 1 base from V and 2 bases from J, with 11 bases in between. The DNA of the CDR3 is TGTGCCTGGAGTGGTGGACTGATTCAAGAGACCCAGTACTTC. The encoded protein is CAWSGGLIQETQYF.

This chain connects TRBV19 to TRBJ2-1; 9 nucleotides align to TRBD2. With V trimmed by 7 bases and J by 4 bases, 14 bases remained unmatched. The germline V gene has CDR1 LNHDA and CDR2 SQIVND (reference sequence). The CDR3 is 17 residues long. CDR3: CASKLAGGPYTYNEQFF. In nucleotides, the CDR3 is TGTGCCAGTAAATTGGCGGGAGGGCCTTACACTTACAATGAGCAGTTCTTC.

The chain's CDR3 is CASSPTLLAGGKYTQYF. The DNA for the CDR3 is TGTGCCAGCAGCCCAACCTTACTAGCGGGAGGGAAGTATACGCAGTATTTT. The chain has TRBV2 and TRBJ2-3; 13 positions agree with TRBD2. Germline values: CDR1 SNHLY, CDR2 FYNNEI. Losses at the gene ends were 6 bases for V and 7 bases for J; bases not matched to a gene: 13. This CDR3 region has 17 residues.

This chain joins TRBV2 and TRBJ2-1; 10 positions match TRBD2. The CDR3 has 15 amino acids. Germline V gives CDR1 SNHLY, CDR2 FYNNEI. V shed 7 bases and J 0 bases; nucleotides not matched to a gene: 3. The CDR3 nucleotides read TGTGCCAGCAAGGCTAGCGGGAGCTCCTACAATGAGCAGTTCTTC. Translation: CASKASGSSYNEQFF.

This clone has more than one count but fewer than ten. The CDR3, as DNA: TGTGCCAGTAGTATCGGGGGGGGGCCAGCTAATGAAAAACTGTTTTTT. Protein: CASSIGGGPANEKLFF. The chain combines TRBV19 with TRBJ1-4, with D possibly matching TRBD1 (6 bases). Trimming took 3 bases from V and 3 from J, leaving 14 bases between them. CDR1 and CDR2 (germline): LNHDA, SQIVND (reference sequence). The CDR3 extends over 16 amino acids.